A selection of T cell receptor beta chains follows, all from one sample in a study of human T cells and chemical hapten exposure. TCRdb itself ran the RACE reads through MiXCR, one entry per CDR3 protein. This sample has 80,000 to 100,000 distinct CDR3 sequences, with 27% found just once. The sequences come from whole blood, collected in connection with sensitization to the hapten diphenylcyclopropenone (DPC). The source of these receptors is a man aged 40-55 years with alopecia areata. Some clones in this sample may be carry-over from other donors' samples. Each CDR3 is given with its conserved first and last residue. D genes are given only for firm matches. Clone size is given for some rows only: seen once, a few or many times, or a class if the clone is expanded.

>TRBD2|TRBV20-1|NA|TRBJ2-7
TGCAGTGCTATAGCGGGAGCGACCTACGAGCAGTACTTC
CSAIAGATYEQYF
>NA|TRBV13|NA|TRBJ2-1
TGTGCCAGCGTACGAGGGACTGCCTACAATGAGCAGTTCTTC
CASVRGTAYNEQFF
>NA|TRBV4-1|NA|TRBJ2-2
TGCGCCAGCAGCCAAGAAGGGGTAGGGACCGGGGAGCTGTTTTTT
CASSQEGVGTGELFF
>NA|TRBV12-3/TRBV12-4|NA|TRBJ2-3
TGTGCCAGCAGTCTTTCAGTAACCCGCGGGGATACGCAGTATTTT
CASSLSVTRGDTQYF
>NA|TRBV12-3/TRBV12-4|few|TRBJ2-3
TGTGCCAGCAGTCCCCGGGGCGGAGGTGGCACAGATACGCAGTATTTT
CASSPRGGGGTDTQYF
>TRBD2|TRBV6-5|few|TRBJ2-7
TGTGCCAGCAGTTCTGAGCGGCTAGCGGGAGCCCGCGAGCAGTACTTC
CASSSERLAGAREQYF
>NA|TRBV7-9|NA|TRBJ2-5
TGTGCCAGCAGCTCCCTACAAGAGACCCAGTACTTC
CASSSLQETQYF
>NA|TRBV12-5|few|TRBJ1-1
TGTGCTAGTGGTTTGAACCTGAACACTGAAGCTTTCTTT
CASGLNLNTEAFF
>NA|TRBV20-1|few|TRBJ1-3
TGCAGTGCTCCCGACAGCTTCTCTGGAAACACCATATATTTT
CSAPDSFSGNTIYF
>TRBD1|TRBV7-2|few|TRBJ1-1
TGTGCCAGCAGCGGACGACAGGGTCTTGTTGCTTTCTTT
CASSGRQGLVAFF
>NA|TRBV18|few|TRBJ2-7
TGTGCCAGCTCACCCCTGGTTACAGCCTACGAGCAGTACTTC
CASSPLVTAYEQYF
>NA|TRBV5-1|NA|TRBJ2-5
TGCGCCAGCAGCTTGTATGGCAGCCTCCAAGAGACCCAGTACTTC
CASSLYGSLQETQYF
>TRBD2|TRBV12-3/TRBV12-4|few|TRBJ2-3
TGTGCCAGCAGCCGTGTGGCGGGGGTCACAGATACGCAGTATTTT
CASSRVAGVTDTQYF
>NA|TRBV7-9|few|TRBJ2-5
TGTGCCAGCAGCCCCGGGGACTTCGCGACCCAGTACTTC
CASSPGDFATQYF
>NA|TRBV27|NA|TRBJ2-1
TGTGCCAGCAGTTCCCCTCGGGGGCGAAGGGACAATGAGCAGTTCTTC
CASSSPRGRRDNEQFF
>TRBD2|TRBV7-9|NA|TRBJ2-7
TGTGCCAGCAGCCCGGGACTAGCGTTGGAGCAGTACTTC
CASSPGLALEQYF
>NA|TRBV12-3/TRBV12-4|NA|TRBJ2-1
TGTGCCAGCAGTTTAGGGCGGTGGTCCAATGAGCAGTTCTTC
CASSLGRWSNEQFF
>TRBD2|TRBV24-1|NA|TRBJ2-3
TGTGCCGCCCACTCGGGACTAAGAAGGGATACGCAGTATTTT
CAAHSGLRRDTQYF
>NA|TRBV10-3|many|TRBJ1-1
TGTGCCATCAGGGAACAGGGTACTGAAGCTTTCTTT
CAIREQGTEAFF
>NA|TRBV20-1|NA|TRBJ1-1
TGCAGTGCTAGAGATCCGGGGACTGCGAACACTGAAGCTTTCTTT
CSARDPGTANTEAFF
>NA|TRBV5-8|NA|TRBJ2-2
TGTGCCAGCAGCCCGACAGGTATCGCGAACGCCGGGGAGCTGTTTTTT
CASSPTGIANAGELFF
>TRBD2|TRBV12-3/TRBV12-4|NA|TRBJ2-6
TGTGCCAGCAGCCCCAGGTCGGGGACTAGCGGGCGCGAAAAACATACTCTGGGGGCCAACGTCCTGACTTTC
CASSPRSGTSGREKHTLGANVLTF
>TRBD2|TRBV7-8|NA|TRBJ2-1
TGTGCCAGCAGCTTATATCGGACTAGCGGGAGACGCCTCTACAATGAGCAGTTCTTC
CASSLYRTSGRRLYNEQFF
>NA|TRBV29-1|few|TRBJ2-5
TGCAGCGTTGAAGTTCCAGGGCCAAAGACCCAGTACTTC
CSVEVPGPKTQYF
>NA|TRBV18|few|TRBJ1-5
TGTGCCAGCTCACCACGGGGACAAGGCGGATATAGCAATCAGCCCCAGCATTTT
CASSPRGQGGYSNQPQHF
>TRBD2|TRBV12-3/TRBV12-4|few|TRBJ2-7
TGTGCCAGCAGTCAGCAGGGACTAGCGGGAATGTCCTACGAGCAGTACTTC
CASSQQGLAGMSYEQYF
>NA|TRBV12-3/TRBV12-4|few|TRBJ1-1
TGTGCCAGCAGTTTCGGACGAAACACTGAAGCTTTCTTT
CASSFGRNTEAFF
>TRBD2|TRBV29-1|NA|TRBJ2-3
TGCAGCGTGTTAATAGCGGGAGGGCGCACAGATACGCAGTATTTT
CSVLIAGGRTDTQYF
>TRBD1|TRBV6-5|few|TRBJ2-1
TGTGCCAGCAGTTATGGGGACAGCTCCTACAATGAGCAGTTCTTC
CASSYGDSSYNEQFF
>NA|TRBV13|few|TRBJ2-6
TGTGCCAGCAGCAAACGGGCAGCTGGGGCCAACGTCCTGACTTTC
CASSKRAAGANVLTF
>NA|TRBV29-1|few|TRBJ1-1
TGCAGCGTTGAGTACTTTCTGAACACTGAAGCTTTCTTT
CSVEYFLNTEAFF
>NA|TRBV28|few|TRBJ2-7
TGTGCCAGCTTTCGGGCAGGGACCTACGAGCAGTACTTC
CASFRAGTYEQYF
>NA|TRBV9|few|TRBJ2-2
TGTGCCAGCAGCGTAGTATGGGGCGGGGAGCTGTTTTTT
CASSVVWGGELFF
>TRBD1|TRBV12-3/TRBV12-4|NA|TRBJ2-2
TGTGCCAGCAGTTCCGGGACAGGGAACACCGGGGAGCTGTTTTTT
CASSSGTGNTGELFF
>TRBD1|TRBV7-6|NA|TRBJ1-3
TGTGCCAGCAGCGTCTACGCCCAAACAGGGGACACCATATATTTT
CASSVYAQTGDTIYF
>TRBD1|TRBV12-3/TRBV12-4|few|TRBJ1-3
TGTGCCAGCAGTTTACTCTACAGGGGACCAGGAAACACCATATATTTT
CASSLLYRGPGNTIYF
>NA|TRBV7-6|NA|TRBJ2-7
TGTGCCAGCAGCTCCAGGGGAAGCGGCGAGCAGTACTTC
CASSSRGSGEQYF
>NA|TRBV24-1|few|TRBJ2-7
TGTGCCACCAGTGTCCCAAGACAGCCGCCTGAGCAGTACTTC
CATSVPRQPPEQYF
>TRBD1|TRBV30|NA|TRBJ1-6
TGTGCCTGGAGGGGACAGGGGGTGAATAATTCACCCCTCCACTTT
CAWRGQGVNNSPLHF